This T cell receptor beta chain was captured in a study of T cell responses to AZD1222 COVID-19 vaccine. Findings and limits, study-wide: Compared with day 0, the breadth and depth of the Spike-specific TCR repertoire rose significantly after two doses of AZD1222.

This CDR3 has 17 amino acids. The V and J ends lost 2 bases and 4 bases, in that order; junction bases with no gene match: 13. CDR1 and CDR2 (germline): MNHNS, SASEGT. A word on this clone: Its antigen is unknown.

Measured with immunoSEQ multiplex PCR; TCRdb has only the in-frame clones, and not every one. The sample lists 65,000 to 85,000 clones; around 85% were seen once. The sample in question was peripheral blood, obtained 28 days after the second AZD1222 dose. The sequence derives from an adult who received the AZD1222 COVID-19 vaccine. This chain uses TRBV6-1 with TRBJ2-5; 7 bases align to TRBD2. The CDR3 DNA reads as TGTGCCAGCAGTGAACCCCCTTTTCCGGGGGGAGGAGAGACCCAGTACTTC. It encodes CASSEPPFPGGGETQYF.